Sequencing of this T cell receptor (beta chain) was carried out in a study of read filtering for tumor transcriptome and immune sequencing. Overall study: After DNase treatment, RNA was made into whole-transcriptome libraries.

There are many counts of this clonotype. This CDR3 comprises 15 residues. With V trimmed by 5 bases and J by 9 bases, 12 bases remained unmatched. Germline V CDR1 and CDR2: SGHTA, FQGTGA. From roughly 400 ng of RNA, a library with molecular barcoded alpha/delta and beta/gamma adaptors was made. TCRdb independently ran MiXCR on the reads; one entry per CDR3 protein. The table includes 62,000 or so distinct CDR3 sequences, 20% to 25% detected once. The rearrangement uses TRBV7-3 and TRBJ2-3; 9 bases map to TRBD2. The sequenced material came from a population of CD138-negative cells sorted from bone marrow. This TCR was sampled from a donor at least 40 years old with multiple myeloma. The CDR3 is CASSTTSGAGGTQYF. The CDR3, as DNA: TGTGCCAGCAGCACGACTAGCGGAGCCGGGGGCACGCAGTATTTT.